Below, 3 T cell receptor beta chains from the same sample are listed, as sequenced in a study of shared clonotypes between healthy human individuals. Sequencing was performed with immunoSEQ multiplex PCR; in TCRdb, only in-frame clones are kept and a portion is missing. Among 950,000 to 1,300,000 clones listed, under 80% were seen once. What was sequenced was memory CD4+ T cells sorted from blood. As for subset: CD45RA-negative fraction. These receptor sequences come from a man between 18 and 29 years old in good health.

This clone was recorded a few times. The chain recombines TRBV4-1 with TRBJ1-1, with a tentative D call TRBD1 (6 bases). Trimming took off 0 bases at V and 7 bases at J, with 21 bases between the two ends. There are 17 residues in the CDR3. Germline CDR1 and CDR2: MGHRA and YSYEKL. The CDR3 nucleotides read TGCGCCAGCAGCCAAGATTCCCCCGGGACAAACTTTTATGAAGCTTTCTTT. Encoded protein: CASSQDSPGTNFYEAFF.

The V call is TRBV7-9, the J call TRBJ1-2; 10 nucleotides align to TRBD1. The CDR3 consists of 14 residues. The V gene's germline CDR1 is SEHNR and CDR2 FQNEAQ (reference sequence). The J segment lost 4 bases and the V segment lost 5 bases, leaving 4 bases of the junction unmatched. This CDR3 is CASSQDRGSYGYTF. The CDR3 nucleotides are TGTGCCAGCAGCCAGGACAGGGGGTCCTATGGCTACACCTTC.

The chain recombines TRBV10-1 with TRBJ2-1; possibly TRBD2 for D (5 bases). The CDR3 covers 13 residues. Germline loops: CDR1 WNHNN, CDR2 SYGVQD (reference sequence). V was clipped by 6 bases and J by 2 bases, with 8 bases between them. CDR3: CASSPTTYNEQFF. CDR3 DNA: TGCGCCAGCAGCCCGACTACCTACAATGAGCAGTTCTTC.